This TCR beta chain was found in a study of CD8+CD57+ T cells in acquired aplastic anemia. Study-wide points: For CD8+ Simpson's diversity, patients and controls showed no significant difference. Common to patients and controls were approximately 30 CD8+ CDR3 sequences.

In patients chosen for sequencing, flow cytometry had shown CD8+CD57+ cell expansion. Profiles of TCR beta VDJ and CDR3 were generated from a genomic DNA template. MiXCR, run by TCRdb on the reads, gives a single entry per CDR3 protein. The data show 100,000 to 150,000 distinct CDR3 sequences, with about two fifths seen just once and 2% to 3% held by the top ten. The CDR3 is made up of 17 amino acids. The germline V gene encodes CDR1 LGHNA and CDR2 YNFKEQ. About this clonotype itself: Its antigen is not identified. This may stem from a read error, because a much larger clone lies one nucleotide away.

This chain joins TRBV4-2 and TRBJ1-1, with 9 nucleotides matching TRBD1. This TCR was recovered from a human donor with aplastic anemia. Sequencing was performed on sorted CD4+, CD8+, or CD8+CD57+ T cells (not recorded which) from PBMCs. CDR3 region: CASSLDRGGYVNTEASF. DNA for the CDR3: TGTGCCAGCAGCCTTGACAGGGGGGGATATGTGAACACTGAAGCTTCCTTT.